Given below is one T cell receptor (beta chain) in context. Its antigen is not yet known. Base quality data are lacking; no much larger clone is found one base away. CD8 naive samples were obtained by positive selection for CCR7 among CD45RO-negative cells, yielding a CD45RA+CCR7+ population from which TemRA cells were excluded. Donors were healthy HIV-negative adults with no recently reported acute infections or vaccinations. Only Caucasian adults living in Nashville, Tennessee, USA were represented among the donors. Blood was obtained by leukapheresis, after which PBMCs were separated by Ficoll-Histopaque density gradient centrifugation and cryopreserved in liquid nitrogen vapor phase. Analytical flow cytometry was used to check the purity and quantity of every magnetically sorted T cell population. Each sorted fraction had its genomic DNA isolated and then quantified by UV absorbance on a Nanodrop 2000c.

From the cysteine through the phenylalanine, the CDR3 covers 18 amino acids. The kept DNA is CDR3 alone, 54 bases in frame from the first base. Per the germline V gene, ENHRY is the CDR1 and SYGVKD is the CDR2. V loses 2 bases at its end and J loses 1 base; junction bases beyond the gene matches: 10. This entry is derived from a study of shared clonotypes between healthy human individuals (TCRdb year 2020). As for the study more broadly: The cohort included a few men and a couple of women between 18 and 49 years of age. For each donor, three plates each were used for CD4 naive and CD4 memory, two plates were used for CD8 naive, and one plate was used for CD8 memory. To estimate repertoire size and how much clonotypes are shared between individuals, the study performed deep sequencing of blood TCR repertoires from a handful of healthy adults. Different laboratories and diverse techniques were used to prepare libraries and sequence TCR repertoires, to increase sequencing depth and limit assay-specific biases. Leukapheresis yielded between about 0.94 and 8.9 billion PBMCs per donor. Study-wide conclusions, independent of this receptor: Because the study included only a small number of donors, the genetic and exposure-history diversity represented was limited. Incomplete sequencing was indicated by rarefaction of sorted-subset datasets, despite the large sequencing depth. Only blood was sampled, and tissue TCR repertoires likely differ from those in blood. Pairwise subsampling indicated that sequencing depth was expected to affect the degree of clonotype sharing among donors. Compared with non-shared clonotypes, clonotypes shared by all four sorted-subset donors had higher generation probabilities. Larger estimated clonotype richness was generally found for naive subsets than for memory subsets. When four donors were compared, the shared fraction of clonotypes was around 5% for naive CD4, approximately 3.3% for naive CD8, 2% to 2.5% for memory CD4, and 0.4% for memory CD8.

Using the deep immunoSEQ assay, TCR CDR3 regions were amplified from genomic DNA by multiplex PCR. For each cell subset, the extracted genomic DNA was distributed evenly across all wells of several immunoSEQ 96-well plates, and each plate served as one replicate. For sorted subsets, each replicate PCR was loaded with 150 to 250 ng genomic DNA, equivalent to 25,000 to 35,000 T cell genomes. The purified libraries were quantified using a Qubit 3.0 fluorometer, sized with a Bioanalyzer 2100, and then quantified again using the KAPA Library Quantification kit. A separate single-read 150-cycle Illumina NextSeq 550 flow cell was used to sequence each immunoSEQ 96-well plate. In the source study's methods: The immunoSEQ output contained only junctional sequences without quality scores, so filtering could not match that applied to full-length reads. To assign V/J genes and CDR3, sequences were annotated using PyIR, a Python wrapper for IgBLAST v1.9, with IMGT germline references. Reads were removed for weak V/J assignments (E-value above 1e-6), missing CDR3, stop codons, out-of-frame junctions, or ambiguous translated residues. V3J clonotypes were defined as sequences sharing the same inferred V gene, J gene, and CDR3 amino acid sequence. Percentage overlap between repertoires was computed as shared unique clonotypes divided by the size of the smaller repertoire. Repertoire richness was assessed with RTK rarefaction, the Chao1 estimator, and Recon v2.1 estimates of unobserved clonotypes. Generation probabilities were computed with OLGA for all TCRbeta clonotypes obtained by the gDNA method from a few donors. The source is immuneACCESS, and TCRdb retained only in-frame sequences with V and J called. Part of the clones is not carried over; for the studies checked, unresolved V genes explain less than half of this, and the remainder is unexplained. From that table come the V and J calls and clone size; the DNA was used to work out D and trimming. This sample has about 2,200,000 clones in its table, and under 95% of those were observed once. More than 1.5% of the sample comes from the top ten.

The receptor chain draws on TRBV10-3 and TRBJ2-7, and 11 junction bases match TRBD2. The specimen was naive CD8+ T cells from PBMCs. The sample's cell subset or site label, decoded: CD45RA+CCR7+. This TCR was recovered from a man in his late teens or twenties in good health. Some clones in this sample may be carry-over from other donors' samples. The DNA sequence is TGTGCCATCAGTGAGCCGGCTAGCGGGAGGACCAGGTCCTACGAGCAGTACTTC. This sequence encodes CAISEPASGRTRSYEQYF.